These T cell receptor beta chains were read from a single sample in a study of T cell responses to AZD1222 COVID-19 vaccine. Assay: immunoSEQ multiplex PCR; the TCRdb copy retains only in-frame clones and omits some. The sample consists of under 200,000 clones, around 90% of them appearing once. This sample comprised peripheral blood, obtained 28 days after the second dose of the MenACWY control vaccine. The receptors derive from an adult who received the MenACWY meningococcal vaccine as a control. CDR3s include the opening cysteine and the closing phenylalanine or tryptophan. D genes are given only for firm matches. Not every row has a clone size; where given, it reads once, few, many or a size class.

-	TRBJ2-6	-	TRBV18	CASSPGGSGANVLTF	TGTGCCAGCTCACCAGGGGGCTCTGGGGCCAACGTCCTGACTTTC
-	TRBJ1-1	-	TRBV5-5	CASSLSGAGMNTEAFF	TGTGCCAGCAGCTTGTCGGGGGCCGGGATGAACACTGAAGCTTTCTTT
TRBD2	TRBJ2-1	once	TRBV24-1	CATTSGMYNEQFF	TGTGCCACCACCAGCGGGATGTACAATGAGCAGTTCTTC
TRBD1	TRBJ2-1	-	TRBV5-1	CASSSWTGGYNEQFF	TGCGCCAGCAGCTCCTGGACAGGGGGTTACAATGAGCAGTTCTTC
TRBD1	TRBJ1-3	once	TRBV7-2	CASRPLMAGTDSGNTIYF	TGTGCCAGCAGACCGTTAATGGCCGGGACAGACTCTGGAAACACCATATATTTT
-	TRBJ1-5	-	TRBV2	CASSEAFGNQPQHF	TGTGCCAGCAGTGAAGCTTTCGGGAATCAGCCCCAGCATTTT
-	TRBJ1-1	-	TRBV27	CASIPSGLFTEAFF	TGTGCCAGCATCCCCTCGGGCTTATTCACTGAAGCTTTCTTT
TRBD2	TRBJ2-3	-	TRBV19	CATTRRGTDTQYF	TGTGCCACCACCCGGCGGGGGACAGATACGCAGTATTTT
TRBD1	TRBJ1-1	-	TRBV7-9	CASSLVAGQAEAFF	TGTGCCAGCAGCTTAGTTGCCGGACAGGCTGAAGCTTTCTTT
-	TRBJ1-2	-	TRBV24-1	CATSEQDRNYGYTF	TGTGCCACCAGTGAACAGGACAGAAACTATGGCTACACCTTC
-	TRBJ1-1	once	TRBV30	CAWSPGGGAEAFF	TGTGCCTGGAGTCCTGGGGGAGGAGCTGAAGCTTTCTTT
TRBD2	TRBJ2-1	-	TRBV3-1/TRBV3-2	CASSQDSLAGMGEQFF	TGTGCCAGCAGCCAAGACTCACTAGCGGGAATGGGTGAGCAGTTCTTC
-	TRBJ2-5	-	TRBV24-1	CATSDPSQETQYF	TGTGCCACCAGTGATCCCAGTCAAGAGACCCAGTACTTC
TRBD1	TRBJ1-2	-	TRBV29-1	CSVEAGGGYGYTF	TGCAGCGTTGAGGCAGGGGGCGGCTATGGCTACACCTTC
TRBD1	TRBJ2-5	-	TRBV28	CASSFGTGRETQYF	TGTGCCAGCAGTTTCGGGACAGGGAGGGAGACCCAGTACTTC
TRBD2	TRBJ2-1	-	TRBV18	CASSRATSESSYNEQFF	TGTGCCAGCTCACGAGCAACTAGCGAGAGCTCCTACAATGAGCAGTTCTTC
TRBD1	TRBJ1-1	-	TRBV7-2	CASSIQGFTEAFF	TGTGCCAGCAGCATACAGGGGTTCACTGAAGCTTTCTTT